These 21 T cell receptor beta chains share one sample of origin, sequenced in a study of spatial heterogeneity in lung cancer. Time point noted: sample taken at primary tumor resection. One entry per CDR3 protein results from TCRdb running MiXCR on the 5' RACE reads. The sample has 5,000 to 6,500 distinct CDR3 sequences, 3% to 5% seen once. This sample comprised normal lung tissue next to the tumor, obtained at surgery. The source of these receptors is a male donor with early-stage non-small cell lung cancer.

This clonotype was seen at least ten times. The chain uses TRBV7-9 and TRBJ1-1; TRBD1 matches 7 bases. Germline trimming cut 5 bases from V and 1 base from J; bases unmatched to any gene: 7. The CDR3 is 15 amino acids. Germline lookup yields CDR1 SEHNR and CDR2 FQNEAQ (reference sequence). The CDR3 nucleotides are TGTGCCAGCAGCCAATTTACAGGGGCGAACACTGAAGCTTTCTTT. Encoded protein: CASSQFTGANTEAFF.

This clonotype showed up many times. The chain uses TRBV5-8 and TRBJ2-3; unclear D gene. V shed 0 bases and J shed 0 bases, with 2 bases lying between them. The CDR3 contains 13 residues. Germline loops: CDR1 SGHTS, CDR2 YDEGEE. CDR3 sequence: CASSLDSTDTQYF. The DNA of the CDR3 is TGTGCCAGCAGCTTGGACAGCACAGATACGCAGTATTTT.

This clonotype showed up just a few times. The chain carries TRBV3-1 and TRBJ2-3; D might be TRBD2 (5 bases). In germline, CDR1 is LGHDT, CDR2 YNNKEL (reference sequence). This CDR3 is 13 amino acids long. Trimming took 1 base from V and 3 from J, leaving 5 bases between them. Here the CDR3 reads CASSQGGTDTQYF. The CDR3 coding sequence is TGTGCCAGCAGCCAAGGAGGGACAGATACGCAGTATTTT.

There are many counts of this clonotype. The chain recombines TRBV7-3 with TRBJ2-5, with D perhaps assigned TRBD1 or TRBD2 (7 bases each). V gave up 4 bases and J gave up 4 bases, with 13 bases separating them. This CDR3 region has 14 residues. The germline V gene encodes CDR1 SGHTA and CDR2 FQGTGA. Here the CDR3 DNA reads TGTGCCAGCAGCTCTACAGGGGAGGGAGAGACCCAGTACTTC. Translated: CASSSTGEGETQYF. Looking up the rest from reference TRBV7-3 and TRBJ2-5 gives the full variable domain: GAGVSQTPSNKVTEKGKYVELRCDPISGHTALYWYRQSLGQGPEFLIYFQGTGAADDSGLPNDRFFAVRPEGSVSTLKIQRTERGDSAVYLCASSSTGEGETQYFGPGTRLLVL.

This clonotype was observed many times. This sequence joins TRBV20-1 and TRBJ2-1; 10 bases are shared with TRBD2. The junction had 7 bases not matched to a gene; V was cut back by 0 bases and J by 5 bases. This CDR3 contains 16 residues. The V gene's germline CDR1 is DFQATT and CDR2 SNEGSKA (reference sequence). The CDR3 DNA sequence: TGCAGTGCTAGAGATTTCGGGACTAGCGAACACAATGAGCAGTTCTTC. Translating it yields CSARDFGTSEHNEQFF.

The V call is TRBV5-6, the J call TRBJ1-4; D is possibly TRBD1 (6 bases). Germline CDR1 SGHDT, CDR2 YYEEEE. The length of the CDR3 is 14 residues. V shed 2 bases and J shed 8 bases, with 13 bases lying between them. This chain's CDR3 is CASSFGQIEEKLFF. As DNA, the CDR3 is TGTGCCAGCAGCTTCGGACAGATAGAAGAAAAACTGTTTTTT.

This clonotype qualifies as medium-sized (0.01 to 0.1%). The gene calls are TRBV11-2 and TRBJ2-1; TRBD2 agrees at 8 bases. CDR3 length: 18 amino acids. V trimming: 4 bases; J trimming: 6 bases; junction bases outside the gene matches: 17. CDR1 SGHAT and CDR2 FQNNGV come from the germline V gene. The CDR3 is CASSSSVMSGSFFNEQFF. CDR3 nucleotide sequence: TGTGCCAGCAGCTCGTCCGTTATGAGCGGGAGCTTCTTCAATGAGCAGTTCTTC.

This clonotype is termed medium-sized. This sequence joins TRBV10-3 and TRBJ2-5; 11 bases are shared with TRBD1. Trimming took 5 bases from V and 4 from J; bases not matched to a gene: 6. The germline V gene encodes CDR1 ENHRY and CDR2 SYGVKD. The length of the CDR3 is 15 residues. CDR3 coding DNA: TGTGCCATCAGTTCGGGACAGGGGGACGGAGAGACCCAGTACTTC. It codes for CAISSGQGDGETQYF.

This clonotype was recorded at least ten times. The chain recombines TRBV12-3 or TRBV12-4 with TRBJ2-1; D gene unclear. The CDR3 runs 15 residues. Trimming took off 3 bases at V and 2 bases at J, with 11 bases between the two ends. The CDR3 is CASSFPPNAYNEQFF. CDR3 DNA: TGTGCCAGCAGTTTCCCCCCGAATGCCTACAATGAGCAGTTCTTC.

This clonotype was found many times. The chain employs TRBV9 and TRBJ2-1; D is undetermined. Germline V gives CDR1 SGDLS, CDR2 YYNGEE. The V gene lost 4 bases and the J gene lost 4 bases, with 9 bases spanning the gap. The CDR3 loop spans 13 amino acids. The CDR3 sequence: CASSQTLYNEQFF. CDR3 sequence (DNA): TGTGCCAGCAGCCAGACTCTTTACAATGAGCAGTTCTTC.

In this sample, this clonotype turned up a few times. The chain employs TRBV12-5 and TRBJ2-3, with D possibly TRBD2 on 5 matching bases. The V end was cut by 8 bases, the J end by 1 base, with 7 bases between. This CDR3 region has 12 residues. Germline V gives CDR1 LGHNT, CDR2 FRNRAP. CDR3 nucleotide sequence: TGTGCTAGTAGCGGTGGCACAGATACGCAGTATTTT. Its translation is CASSGGTDTQYF.

This clonotype has ten or more counts. The chain employs TRBV21-1 and TRBJ2-5; no check of the table's D call, TRBD1, against the DNA was made. TRBV21-1 is marked as a pseudogene. This CDR3 contains 15 residues. The CDR3 reads CASTHPDRFQETQYF. In DNA, the CDR3 is TGTGCCAGCACCCACCCTGACAGGTTCCAAGAGACCCAGTACTTC.

In this sample, this clonotype turned up many times. Here the CDR3 reads CASSLGRGTEAFF. Written as DNA, the CDR3 is TGTGCCAGCAGTTTAGGTCGGGGCACTGAAGCTTTCTTT. J is TRBJ1-1 and V is TRBV27; the D is unclear. The germline gives CDR1 MNHEY, CDR2 SMNVEV (reference sequence). Trimming pared 2 bases from V and 4 bases from J, leaving 8 bases between. This CDR3 comprises 13 residues.

As for this clonotype: Just one base apart from a much larger clone, this may be a read error. The chain employs TRBV7-8 and TRBJ1-6; TRBD1 aligns across 7 bases. The CDR3 has 16 amino acids. Germline CDR1 is SGHVS and CDR2 is FQNEAQ. The CDR3 loop reads CAGSLTRQGQLGNLHF. The CDR3, as DNA: TGTGCCGGCAGCTTAACGAGACAGGGACAATTAGGGAACCTCCACTTT.

This clonotype was found many times. The rearrangement joins TRBV6-1 to TRBJ1-2, with TRBD1 identical over 8 bases. The CDR3 runs 14 residues. Germline CDR1 reads MNHNS; CDR2 reads SASEGT. Unmatched junction bases numbered 5, after V lost 6 bases and J lost 2 bases. The CDR3 DNA sequence: TGTGCCAGCAGGGACAGGGATTGGAACTATGGCTACACCTTC. Translated: CASRDRDWNYGYTF.

Concerning this clonotype itself: A read error may be the cause here, since a much bigger clone is one base away. The genes are TRBV30 and TRBJ2-1, with 11 bases aligning to TRBD2. After removal of 4 bases from V and 3 bases from J, the junction contained 5 bases not matched to a gene. CDR3 length: 15 amino acids. From germline, CDR1 is GTSNPN and CDR2 SVGIG (reference sequence). In nucleotides, the CDR3 is TGTGCCTGGACGGGACTAGCGGACAGCTACAATGAGCAGTTCTTC. Its translation: CAWTGLADSYNEQFF.

The table lists this clonotype with many counts. The chain combines TRBV7-3 with TRBJ2-6, with unresolved D. V was clipped by 4 bases and J by 1 base, with 11 bases between them. CDR1 and CDR2 from the germline V gene are SGHTA and FQGTGA. The length of the CDR3 is 16 residues. This CDR3 is CASSSRGGSGANVLTF. CDR3 DNA: TGTGCCAGCAGCTCCCGTGGTGGGTCTGGGGCCAACGTCCTGACTTTC.

This clonotype occurred many times. The chain is built from TRBV20-1 and TRBJ2-1, with D unclear. V lost 6 bases, J lost 0 bases, and 18 bases lay in between. Per the germline V gene, CDR1 is DFQATT and CDR2 is SNEGSKA (reference sequence). This CDR3 spans 16 amino acids. CDR3 coding DNA: TGCAGTGCCCGACCACTCGAAACTCGCTCCTACAATGAGCAGTTCTTC. Protein: CSARPLETRSYNEQFF.

This clonotype was counted many times. This chain uses TRBV19 with TRBJ2-1; D remains unclear. Germline V CDR1 and CDR2: LNHDA, SQIVND (reference sequence). The CDR3 covers 13 residues. The V end was cut by 5 bases, the J end by 5 bases, with 10 bases between. In DNA, the CDR3 is TGTGCCAGTAGTCCGGTCTTAGACAATGAGCAGTTCTTC. Its translation: CASSPVLDNEQFF.

Sample share makes this clonotype medium-sized. V usage is TRBV29-1 and J usage is TRBJ2-7; 11 positions agree with TRBD1. The CDR3 extends over 13 amino acids. Germline V gives CDR1 SQVTM, CDR2 ANQGSEA. The V gene end was trimmed by 8 bases and the J gene end by 4 bases; junction bases not matched to a gene: 7. Here the CDR3 DNA reads TGCAGCACCTCCGGGACAGGGGGTTACGAGCAGTACTTC. This gives the protein CSTSGTGGYEQYF.

This clonotype is termed medium-sized. This chain uses TRBV5-1 with TRBJ2-3; perhaps TRBD1 as D (5 bases). Germline V CDR1 and CDR2: SGHRS, YFSETQ. Trimming shortened V by 0 bases and J by 2 bases, and 10 bases separated the two germline ends. This CDR3 contains 15 residues. This chain's CDR3 is CASSLESGFTDTQYF. CDR3 coding DNA: TGCGCCAGCAGCTTGGAGTCAGGGTTCACAGATACGCAGTATTTT.